This TCR beta chain was documented in a study of blood T cell repertoires in COVID-19 (dated by TCRdb to the early 2020s). Study-wide context: Collaborator samples came from the United States, Italy and Spain and covered acute and convalescent phases of COVID-19. The prospective study material was composed of cDNA or gDNA derived from T cells, B-cell-depleted T cells, or PBMCs. Deeply sampled blood TCRbeta repertoires from subjects exposed to, actively infected with, or recovered from COVID-19 were included in the dataset. The repertoires were made available in a free public database intended to serve as a resource for research on the immune response to SARS-CoV-2. Samples were obtained from the ongoing ImmuneRACE study (first 160 participants) and from about 1,300 subjects provided by 6 global collaborators. Nearly every sample came with metadata listing a de-identified subject ID, COVID-19 status, age in years and sex. HLA class I and class II types, where available, came from metadata supplied by the sample provider rather than from assay-based typing.

Including cysteine and phenylalanine, the CDR3 has 17 amino acids. CDR3 DNA is the only sequence kept; it has 51 bases, read in frame from the first base. Trimmed from V: 4 bases; trimmed from J: 4 bases; junction bases lacking a gene match: 4. Via the germline V gene, CDR1 is LGHNA and CDR2 YSLEER. For this clone: Its antigen is unknown. Nothing much larger sits one base from this clone, and base qualities are not available.

Collaborating institutions collected whole blood in K2EDTA tubes following their own protocols. For TCRbeta analysis, collaborators shipped samples in one of three forms: frozen whole blood, isolated PBMCs, or DNA extracted from either of those sample types. The immunoSEQ Assay, a bias-controlled multiplex PCR, was used to amplify TCRbeta CDR3 regions from genomic DNA. Per the original workflow: The number of nucleated cells in each sample was estimated from the amplification of reference gene primers within the assay. Sequence reads were collapsed and filtered to measure the absolute abundance of every unique TCRbeta CDR3 rearrangement. Productive Simpson clonality was computed per sample as the square root of Simpson's diversity index over productive rearrangements. What TCRdb holds here is the immuneACCESS table cut down to in-frame rearrangements. Part of the clones is not present; checked against another copy, under half of the missing clones reflect an unresolved V gene, and the others are unexplained. The DNA gave D and trimming, while V, J and clone size come from that table. Present in this sample are some 200,000 clones, more than 65% of which were seen just once. The leading ten clones occupy about 10% of the sample.

General study outcomes and caveats: How much clinical and demographic metadata was included differed by source and by participant, and the metadata was provided uncurated.

This TCR came from a man aged 45-65 years with active or convalescent COVID-19. The sequenced material came from peripheral blood. In this chain, TRBV4-3 is recombined with TRBJ2-2, with 15 bases in between that match TRBD2. The bases are TGCGCCAGCAGCCCGGGACTAGCGGGAGGACTCACCGGGGAGCTGTTTTTT. It translates as CASSPGLAGGLTGELFF.